This record looks at one T cell receptor (beta chain) sequence and its context. Its matching antigen is unknown. This specimen comes from a study of cytomegalovirus exposure and HLA in healthy donors. Study-wide points: Solely CMV serostatus was available to characterize immune exposure.

Use of 60 Vbeta and 13 Jbeta primers characterized the PCR. Clones were read by immunoSEQ multiplex PCR, and TCRdb kept only the in-frame ones, dropping some. This table has 100,000 to 150,000 clones, 10% appearing once. This CDR3 contains 12 residues. V was clipped by 2 bases and J by 8 bases, with 8 bases between them. CDR1 and CDR2 (germline): SGHDT, YYEEEE. Sequenced material: PBMCs. The TCR comes from a young woman in good health and CMV-seropositive. The chain carries TRBV5-6 and TRBJ2-1, with D unclear. DNA for the CDR3: TGTGCCAGCAGCTTAAGTAGAGATGAGCAGTTCTTC. Translated: CASSLSRDEQFF. The complete variable domain, with remaining parts taken from reference TRBV5-6 and TRBJ2-1, reads DAGVTQSPTHLIKTRGQQVTLRCSPKSGHDTVSWYQQALGQGPQFIFQYYEEEERQRGNFPDRFSGHQFPNYSSELNVNALLLGDSALYLCASSLSRDEQFFGPGTRLTVL.